Presented here are 5 T cell receptor beta chains from one specimen sequenced in a study of blood T cell repertoires in COVID-19. Profiled with immunoSEQ multiplex PCR; TCRdb holds only in-frame clones, not every one. The sample yields 60,000 or so clones, about 78% seen once. The sample was peripheral blood. These receptors all stem from a human donor in a cohort sampled during active COVID-19.

This clone was found once. The chain links TRBV6-5 to TRBJ2-7; a possible D gene is TRBD2 (6 bases). The CDR3 is 12 amino acids. V was trimmed by 2 bases and J by 6 bases, leaving 8 bases between them. Germline V lookup: CDR1 MNHEY, CDR2 SVGAGI. In nucleotides, the CDR3 is TGTGCCAGCAGTTACCCCGGGGGCGAGCAGTACTTC. This codes for CASSYPGGEQYF.

The V call is TRBV10-3, the J call TRBJ2-7; tentatively, D is TRBD2 (7 bases). V was clipped by 4 bases and J by 4 bases, with 17 bases between them. This CDR3 region has 15 residues. CDR1 is ENHRY and CDR2 is SYGVKD in the germline V gene. The CDR3 loop reads CAISGGAGERYEQYF. In DNA, the CDR3 is TGTGCCATCAGTGGGGGGGCGGGAGAGAGATACGAGCAGTACTTC.

This chain connects TRBV5-6 to TRBJ2-5; D is perhaps TRBD2 (6 bases). The germline V and J ends were trimmed by 1 base and 4 bases, with 11 bases remaining between them. Germline V gene sequence: CDR1 SGHDT, CDR2 YYEEEE. CDR3 length: 14 amino acids. DNA of the CDR3: TGTGCCAGCAGCTTGTGGGGAGGTGGAGAGACCCAGTACTTC. Translating gives CASSLWGGGETQYF.

This chain links TRBV6-1 with TRBJ1-5; D is possibly TRBD1 (5 bases). Trimming took off 3 bases at V and 7 bases at J, with 19 bases between the two ends. The length of the CDR3 is 16 residues. Germline-derived CDR1 and CDR2 are MNHNS and SASEGT. The CDR3 sequence: CASSDAAAGRMQPQHF. CDR3 coding DNA: TGTGCCAGCAGTGATGCGGCGGCAGGGAGGATGCAGCCCCAGCATTTT.

The V gene is TRBV9, the J gene TRBJ1-3; tentatively, D is TRBD1 (5 bases). The V gene's germline CDR1 is SGDLS and CDR2 YYNGEE. CDR3 size: 14 residues. V shed 7 bases and J shed 2 bases, with 13 bases lying between them. CDR3 nucleotide sequence: TGTGCCAGCTCCGGCACAGGAGCTGGAAACACCATATATTTT. It is translated as CASSGTGAGNTIYF.